This TCR beta chain was documented in a study of blood T cell repertoires in COVID-19. Study overall: COVID-19 samples collected from the United States, Italy and Spain covered acute and convalescent phases. PBMCs, B-cell-depleted T cells, or T cells were the source of the cDNA or gDNA that made up the material.

Germline CDR1 is MDHEN and CDR2 is SYDVKM. The CDR3 consists of 17 residues. V trimming: 3 bases; J trimming: 5 bases; junction bases outside the gene matches: 11. Original methodology: Reference gene primer amplification gave estimated nucleated cell counts. The data were produced by immunoSEQ multiplex PCR, yet TCRdb's version contains in-frame clones alone and is incomplete. Clone size and the V and J calls come from that table; the DNA yielded D and trimming. The sample consists of under 300,000 clones, more than 80% of them appearing once. This clone appeared a few times. Input material: peripheral blood. This chain links TRBV28 with TRBJ2-2, with 8 nucleotides matching TRBD2. The TCR was taken from a human donor in a cohort sampled during active COVID-19. The CDR3 sequence is CASSFGGGGRETGELFF. The CDR3 DNA reads as TGTGCCAGCAGTTTCGGAGGCGGGGGGCGGGAAACCGGGGAGCTGTTTTTT. The whole variable domain, remainder taken from reference TRBV28 and TRBJ2-2, is DVKVTQSSRYLVKRTGEKVFLECVQDMDHENMFWYRQDPGLGLRLIYFSYDVKMKEKGDIPEGYSVSREKKERFSLILESASTNQTSMYLCASSFGGGGRETGELFFGEGSRLTVL.